One and the same sample provided the 21 T cell receptor beta chains below, sequenced in a study of blood T cell repertoires in COVID-19 (dated by TCRdb to between 2020 and 2021). Libraries were made using the immunoSEQ multiplex PCR assay. Not all clones reach the TCRdb copy of this immuneACCESS table, which keeps in-frame sequences only. Checked studies attribute under half of the gap to unresolved V genes and leave the rest unexplained. The sample table lists a few hundred thousand clones, more than 80% of them with a count of one. Around 1% of the sample belongs to the ten largest clones. Sequencing was performed on PBMCs or T cells enriched from blood (not recorded which). These TCRs come from a man younger than 35 who had recovered from COVID-19.

V and J are TRBV27 and TRBJ2-4; possibly TRBD1 for D (5 bases). The CDR3 totals 14 residues. Germline V gives CDR1 MNHEY, CDR2 SMNVEV (reference sequence). Trimming shortened V by 8 bases and J by 8 bases, and 19 bases separated the two germline ends. The CDR3 DNA reads TGTGCCAGCGGATCGGGCCTCGCCAGGGACATTCAGTACTTC. Translating it yields CASGSGLARDIQYF.

The chain recombines TRBV19 with TRBJ1-2; 8 bases are a match to TRBD1. The germline V gene encodes CDR1 LNHDA and CDR2 SQIVND (reference sequence). This CDR3 is 15 amino acids long. J was trimmed by 0 bases and V by 6 bases; bases with no gene match: 6. CDR3 in DNA: TGTGCCAGTAGGTTTACAGGGGGAGCTAACTATGGCTACACCTTC. Its protein is CASRFTGGANYGYTF. The full variable domain, rest sourced from reference TRBV19 and TRBJ1-2, is DGGITQSPKYLFRKEGQNVTLSCEQNLNHDAMYWYRQDPGQGLRLIYYSQIVNDFQKGDIAEGYSVSREKKESFPLTVTSAQKNPTAFYLCASRFTGGANYGYTFGSGTRLTVV.

The genes are TRBV18 and TRBJ2-1; D gene uncertain. Germline V gives CDR1 KGHSH, CDR2 LQKENI. V lost 1 base to trimming and J lost 4 bases, with 11 bases between them. The CDR3 consists of 15 residues. The CDR3 DNA is TGTGCCAGCTCACCACTATCCGGGTCATACAATGAGCAGTTCTTC. This codes for CASSPLSGSYNEQFF.

This clone was found once. The rearrangement links TRBV7-2 to TRBJ2-3, with TRBD2 identical over 11 bases. CDR1 is SGHTA and CDR2 is FQGNSA in the germline V gene. The CDR3 covers 16 residues. The trim removed 2 bases at V and 4 bases at J, leaving 5 bases unmatched. CDR3 protein: CASSLLAGGLADTQYF. The CDR3 bases are TGTGCCAGCAGCTTATTAGCGGGAGGGCTGGCAGATACGCAGTATTTT.

The chain uses TRBV2 and TRBJ2-3; D might be TRBD2 (5 bases). The CDR3 has 13 residues. The germline V and J ends were trimmed by 10 bases and 6 bases, with 17 bases remaining between them. Germline values: CDR1 SNHLY, CDR2 FYNNEI. The DNA for the CDR3 is TGTGCCACTAGAGACCGCGGGTTCGATACGCAGTATTTT. Protein sequence: CATRDRGFDTQYF.

This clone was observed a few times. This chain links TRBV11-3 with TRBJ2-1, with 7 nucleotides matching TRBD2. V shed 4 bases and J 8 bases; nucleotides not matched to a gene: 11. CDR1 and CDR2 from the germline V gene are SGHNT and YENEEA. This CDR3 has 15 residues. CDR3 amino acids: CASSSEPTGGDEQFF. DNA of the CDR3: TGTGCCAGCAGCTCCGAGCCGACGGGGGGTGATGAGCAGTTCTTC.

The V gene is TRBV11-1, the J gene TRBJ1-2; D gene uncertain. Germline-derived CDR1 and CDR2 are SGHAT and FQDESV (reference sequence). V was cut by 1 base and J by 0 bases, with 12 bases left in between. This CDR3 comprises 16 residues. The CDR3, as DNA: TGTGCCAGCAGCTTAGGGAACAGCCTGACTAACTATGGCTACACCTTC. Translation gives CASSLGNSLTNYGYTF.

The CDR3, as DNA: TGTGCCAGCAGCGACCGGGAGTTCTCTAGCACAGATACGCAGTATTTT. Translating it yields CASSDREFSSTDTQYF. This chain connects TRBV9 to TRBJ2-3, with D possibly matching TRBD2 (6 bases). The CDR3 has 16 amino acids. Germline loops: CDR1 SGDLS, CDR2 YYNGEE. V was trimmed by 3 bases and J by 0 bases, leaving 14 bases between them.

There are a few counts of this clone. This chain connects TRBV28 to TRBJ2-7, with a possible D match to TRBD2 (6 bases). The CDR3 contains 15 residues. V lost 4 bases and J lost 4, with 17 bases in between. Germline CDR1 and CDR2: MDHEN and SYDVKM. In nucleotides, the CDR3 is TGTGCCAGCAGTTCGGGGTGGGCAGGAGGGTACGAGCAGTACTTC. This encodes CASSSGWAGGYEQYF. Full variable domain (remainder filled in from reference TRBV28 and TRBJ2-7): DVKVTQSSRYLVKRTGEKVFLECVQDMDHENMFWYRQDPGLGLRLIYFSYDVKMKEKGDIPEGYSVSREKKERFSLILESASTNQTSMYLCASSSGWAGGYEQYFGPGTRLTVT.

The chain recombines TRBV28 with TRBJ1-2, with TRBD1 matching 10 bases. In germline, CDR1 is MDHEN, CDR2 SYDVKM. The V segment lost 6 bases and the J segment 5 bases; nucleotides outside the gene matches: 6. CDR3 length: 14 amino acids. The CDR3 DNA is TGTGCCAGCAGCTCGGGACAGGGGATTTATGGCTACACCTTC. As protein: CASSSGQGIYGYTF.

The rearrangement uses TRBV12-2 and TRBJ2-1; the DNA was not used to check the table's D call, TRBD2. TRBV12-2 is a known pseudogene. This CDR3 has 16 amino acids. The CDR3 coding sequence is TGTGCAAGTCGCTTAGTGTACGGGTGGTCCTACAATGAGCAGTTCTTC. This encodes CASRLVYGWSYNEQFF.

This chain joins TRBV18 and TRBJ2-5, with 7 bases lining up with TRBD2. CDR1 and CDR2 (germline): KGHSH, LQKENI. Trimming took 8 bases from V and 5 from J; bases not matched to a gene: 2. The CDR3 consists of 11 residues. The CDR3 DNA follows: TGTGCCAGCCAAGCGGGGGAGACCCAGTACTTC. Its protein product is CASQAGETQYF.

This clone showed up just once. The chain is built from TRBV6-2 or TRBV6-3 and TRBJ2-7, with 13 bases lining up with TRBD2. Germline loops: CDR1 MNHEY, CDR2 SVGEGT. The CDR3 length is 16 residues. Trimming removed 6 bases from V and 3 bases from J; junction bases left unmatched: 8. This CDR3 is CASSPTGTSGNYEQYF. The CDR3 nucleotides read TGTGCCAGCAGCCCGACCGGGACTAGCGGGAACTACGAGCAGTACTTC.

The DNA of the CDR3 is TGTGCCAGCAGTTTTATAGGGGGCGGTAGCAATCAGCCCCAGCATTTT. Protein: CASSFIGGGSNQPQHF. V usage is TRBV27 and J usage is TRBJ1-5; 7 nucleotides line up with TRBD1. With 3 bases clipped from V and 0 bases from J, the junction kept 5 bases outside the gene matches. Germline values: CDR1 MNHEY, CDR2 SMNVEV (reference sequence). This CDR3 is 16 amino acids long.

The genes are TRBV9 and TRBJ1-5; possible D gene TRBD1, 5 bases. Germline assignment: CDR1 SGDLS and CDR2 YYNGEE. V lost 0 bases and J 3 bases, leaving 10 bases between the germline ends. This CDR3 is built from 15 residues. The CDR3 bases are TGTGCCAGCAGCGTAGGCCCAGGGCTCAATCAGCCCCAGCATTTT. Amino acids: CASSVGPGLNQPQHF.

V usage is TRBV12-3 or TRBV12-4 and J usage is TRBJ2-4; weak D call: TRBD2 (6 bases). The ends were cut back, 5 bases at V and 11 bases at J, with 13 bases in the middle. The CDR3 sequence is 12 residues long. CDR3: CASSPSRGVQYF. The CDR3 coding sequence is TGTGCCAGCAGTCCCTCACGCGGGGTTCAGTACTTC.

This chain links TRBV4-2 with TRBJ2-7; perhaps TRBD1 as D (6 bases). CDR1 is LGHNA, CDR2 YNFKEQ, per germline. The CDR3 loop spans 15 amino acids. Trimming removed 6 bases at V and 0 bases at J, with 15 bases between. The chain's CDR3 is CASRRTDQTSYEQYF. The DNA of the CDR3 is TGTGCCAGCAGACGGACAGACCAGACCTCCTACGAGCAGTACTTC.

In DNA form, the CDR3 reads TGTGCCAGCAGGGGGGGACGGCCCCCGTCCTACGAGCAGTACTTC. It translates to CASRGGRPPSYEQYF. This chain connects TRBV6-5 to TRBJ2-7; perhaps TRBD2 as D (6 bases). This CDR3 is 15 amino acids long. V was shortened by 6 bases and J by 1 base, with 16 bases between the two germline ends. Germline V gene sequence: CDR1 MNHEY, CDR2 SVGAGI.

This CDR3 is CASTKAGAFGNQPQHF. In DNA, the CDR3 is TGTGCCAGCACGAAGGCAGGGGCTTTTGGCAATCAGCCCCAGCATTTT. The chain links TRBV2 to TRBJ1-5; D is perhaps TRBD1 (6 bases). The CDR3 loop spans 16 amino acids. The V and J ends lost 7 bases and 2 bases respectively, with 18 bases between them. Germline CDR1 SNHLY, CDR2 FYNNEI.

The V call is TRBV10-1, the J call TRBJ2-1; 10 bases match TRBD2. This CDR3 spans 17 amino acids. Germline V gene data show CDR1 as WNHNN and CDR2 as SYGVQD (reference sequence). V trimming: 2 bases; J trimming: 1 base; junction bases outside the gene matches: 5. DNA for the CDR3: TGCGCCAGCAGTGAGATTAGCGGGAGGCCTTCCTACAATGAGCAGTTCTTC. Its protein is CASSEISGRPSYNEQFF.

V gene TRBV5-1 combines with J gene TRBJ1-3; D is undetermined. The CDR3 consists of 16 residues. The germline V and J ends were trimmed by 4 bases and 0 bases, with 14 bases remaining between them. Per germline, CDR1 SGHRS and CDR2 YFSETQ. In DNA, the CDR3 is TGCGCCAGCAGCCCAGGCACCGCTGTCTCTGGAAACACCATATATTTT. Translation gives CASSPGTAVSGNTIYF. Using reference TRBV5-1 and TRBJ1-3 for the parts outside the CDR3, the full variable domain is KAGVTQTPRYLIKTRGQQVTLSCSPISGHRSVSWYQQTPGQGLQFLFEYFSETQRNKGNFPGRFSGRQFSNSRSEMNVSTLELGDSALYLCASSPGTAVSGNTIYFGEGSWLTVV.